These T cell receptor beta chains were read from a single sample in a study of CD8+ T cells in alopecia areata. TCRdb's table, derived via immunoSEQ multiplex PCR, lists solely in-frame clones and lacks some. The sample includes approximately 210,000 clones, about three fifths of them seen just once. Sequences were derived from CD4+ T cells sorted from blood, sampled at approximately week 49, from a patient treated with tofacitinib. All receptors come from a human donor with alopecia areata. The CDR3 runs from the conserved cysteine through the conserved F or W. The D gene is left open where the match is weak. The size entry is marked missing in some rows and otherwise reads once, few, many or a size class.

d_call clone_size j_call v_call cdr3_aa cdr3_nt
. few TRBJ1-1 TRBV4-3 CASSPAVGGGLEAFF TGCGCCAGCAGCCCGGCCGTGGGGGGCGGCCTGGAAGCTTTCTTT
TRBD1 few TRBJ1-2 TRBV23-1 CASSRDSYGYTF TGCGCCAGCAGTCGGGACAGCTATGGCTACACCTTC
. . TRBJ2-5 TRBV30 CAWSFGTQETQYF TGTGCCTGGAGCTTCGGGACCCAAGAGACCCAGTACTTC
. once TRBJ1-2 TRBV6-4 CASSDYYGYTF TGTGCCAGCAGTGATTATTACGGCTACACCTTC
. . TRBJ2-2 TRBV15 CATSRDRTQEGGELFF TGTGCCACCAGCAGAGATCGCACGCAGGAAGGCGGGGAGCTGTTTTTT
. . TRBJ1-6 TRBV10-1 CASSASNSPLHF TGCGCCAGCAGTGCCAGTAATTCACCCCTCCACTTT
. . TRBJ2-3 TRBV18 CASSPPTGLGQYF TGTGCCAGCTCACCCCCGACGGGGTTGGGGCAGTATTTT
. . TRBJ2-7 TRBV7-2 CASTSPGRGVYEQYF TGTGCCAGCACCTCCCCCGGAAGGGGAGTCTACGAGCAGTACTTC
TRBD1 . TRBJ2-1 TRBV29-1 CSVEDTGEPYNEQFF TGCAGCGTTGAGGACACAGGGGAACCCTACAATGAGCAGTTCTTC
TRBD1 . TRBJ1-1 TRBV7-9 CASSSGQGRTEAFF TGTGCCAGCAGCTCGGGACAGGGCCGGACTGAAGCTTTCTTT
. . TRBJ1-2 TRBV30 CAWGSTGYGYTF TGTGCCTGGGGTTCTACAGGGTATGGCTACACCTTC
. . TRBJ2-4 TRBV4-1 CASSQDSPGSWYIQYF TGCGCCAGCAGCCAAGACTCGCCAGGGTCGTGGTACATTCAGTACTTC
. . TRBJ1-1 TRBV4-3 CASSQEGGSNTEAFF TGCGCCAGCAGCCAAGAAGGGGGAAGTAACACTGAAGCTTTCTTT
TRBD2 . TRBJ2-3 TRBV18 CASSPRLATSTDTQYF TGTGCCAGCTCACCCAGACTAGCGACTAGCACAGATACGCAGTATTTT
. . TRBJ1-1 TRBV30 CAWNQGRDTEAFF TGTGCCTGGAACCAGGGCCGGGACACTGAAGCTTTCTTT
. . TRBJ1-2 TRBV4-1 CASSQGPFDGYTF TGCGCCAGCAGCCAAGGGCCCTTCGATGGCTACACCTTC
TRBD1 . TRBJ2-2 TRBV27 CASSDRVVGELFF TGTGCCAGCAGCGACAGGGTGGTCGGGGAGCTGTTTTTT
. . TRBJ2-1 TRBV30 CAWIARDEQFF TGTGCCTGGATAGCCAGGGATGAGCAGTTCTTC
. few TRBJ2-2 TRBV6-1 CASSGSRATENTGELFF TGTGCCAGCAGTGGATCGAGAGCGACAGAGAACACCGGGGAGCTGTTTTTT
. once TRBJ2-6 TRBV21-1 CAKFSDYTGANVLTF TGTGCCAAATTTTCGGACTACACTGGGGCCAACGTCCTGACTTTC
. few TRBJ2-6 TRBV18 CASSPLVSSGANVLTF TGTGCCAGCTCACCACTAGTTTCGTCTGGGGCCAACGTCCTGACTTTC
TRBD2 . TRBJ2-5 TRBV9 CASSPRPGGGLIQETQYF TGTGCCAGCAGCCCCCGCCCGGGGGGGGGACTCATCCAAGAGACCCAGTACTTC
. few TRBJ1-2 TRBV5-6 CASSPGQQQGYTF TGTGCCAGCAGCCCAGGACAGCAACAGGGCTACACCTTC
. . TRBJ1-1 TRBV29-1 CSVEEGKAFF TGCAGCGTTGAAGAAGGTAAAGCTTTCTTT
. few TRBJ2-5 TRBV11-2 CASSLGGVQETQYF TGTGCCAGCAGCTTAGGAGGGGTCCAAGAGACCCAGTACTTC
TRBD2 . TRBJ2-3 TRBV10-3 CAISDGSGGTTDTQYF TGTGCCATCAGTGATGGGAGCGGGGGTACCACAGATACGCAGTATTTT
TRBD1 few TRBJ2-5 TRBV29-1 CSAGQGPETQYF TGCAGCGCAGGACAGGGACCGGAGACCCAGTACTTC
. once TRBJ2-2 TRBV29-1 CSAGGAVTGELFF TGCAGCGCAGGGGGGGCGGTCACCGGGGAGCTGTTTTTT
. . TRBJ2-5 TRBV7-2 CATALSRDIETQYF TGTGCCACCGCTCTTAGCAGGGATATTGAGACCCAGTACTTC
. once TRBJ2-3 TRBV7-2 CASSLGHPRTDTQYF TGTGCCAGCAGCTTGGGACATCCACGCACAGATACGCAGTATTTT
. . TRBJ1-1 TRBV30 CAWSRLTVAHEAFF TGTGCCTGGAGTCGTTTAACAGTTGCCCATGAAGCTTTCTTT
. . TRBJ1-1 TRBV2 CASSEGLLGGWGTEAFF TGTGCCAGCAGTGAAGGTTTGCTGGGGGGCTGGGGTACTGAAGCTTTCTTT
. . TRBJ1-4 TRBV30 CAWSTGLVEKLFF TGTGCCTGGAGTACAGGGCTGGTTGAAAAACTGTTTTTT
. . TRBJ1-5 TRBV7-2 CASSSQGNQPQHF TGTGCCAGCAGCTCTCAGGGGAATCAGCCCCAGCATTTT
TRBD1 few TRBJ2-5 TRBV29-1 CSVETGGYGETQYF TGCAGCGTTGAAACAGGGGGCTACGGGGAGACCCAGTACTTC
. . TRBJ1-5 TRBV30 CAWRDSGALSPQHF TGTGCCTGGAGAGATTCAGGGGCCTTATCGCCCCAGCATTTT
. . TRBJ1-5 TRBV29-1 CSVRWGDGQPQHF TGCAGCGTCCGGTGGGGGGACGGTCAGCCCCAGCATTTT
. . TRBJ2-7 TRBV5-1 CASSFVGAAGEQYF TGCGCCAGCAGCTTTGTTGGGGCCGCCGGCGAGCAGTACTTC
TRBD1 . TRBJ1-1 TRBV15 CATSSRQGARSNTEAFF TGTGCCACCAGCAGTAGACAGGGGGCTAGGTCGAACACTGAAGCTTTCTTT
TRBD1 . TRBJ2-7 TRBV28 CASSDTGERRYEQYF TGTGCCAGCAGTGACACAGGGGAGAGGCGGTACGAGCAGTACTTC
. . TRBJ1-4 TRBV2 CASSGGGVEKLFF TGTGCCAGCAGTGGAGGTGGGGTGGAAAAACTGTTTTTT
. few TRBJ1-5 TRBV30 CAWSSGTYSNQPQHF TGTGCCTGGAGTAGTGGTACGTATAGCAATCAGCCCCAGCATTTT
. few TRBJ1-5 TRBV30 CAWTPDRNQPQHF TGTGCCTGGACCCCGGACAGAAATCAGCCCCAGCATTTT
. once TRBJ1-4 TRBV4-3 CASSPAGGGDEKLFF TGCGCCAGCAGCCCGGCGGGGGGCGGGGATGAAAAACTGTTTTTT
TRBD1 . TRBJ1-2 TRBV29-1 CSVETGDYGYTF TGCAGCGTTGAAACAGGGGACTATGGCTACACCTTC
. once TRBJ2-5 TRBV2 CASSEVVETQYF TGTGCCAGCAGTGAAGTGGTGGAGACCCAGTACTTC
. . TRBJ2-1 TRBV5-6 CASSSVGGSSYNEQFF TGTGCCAGCAGCTCTGTAGGGGGATCCTCCTACAATGAGCAGTTCTTC
. . TRBJ1-5 TRBV15 CATDRGGNQPQHF TGTGCCACCGACCGAGGGGGAAATCAGCCCCAGCATTTT